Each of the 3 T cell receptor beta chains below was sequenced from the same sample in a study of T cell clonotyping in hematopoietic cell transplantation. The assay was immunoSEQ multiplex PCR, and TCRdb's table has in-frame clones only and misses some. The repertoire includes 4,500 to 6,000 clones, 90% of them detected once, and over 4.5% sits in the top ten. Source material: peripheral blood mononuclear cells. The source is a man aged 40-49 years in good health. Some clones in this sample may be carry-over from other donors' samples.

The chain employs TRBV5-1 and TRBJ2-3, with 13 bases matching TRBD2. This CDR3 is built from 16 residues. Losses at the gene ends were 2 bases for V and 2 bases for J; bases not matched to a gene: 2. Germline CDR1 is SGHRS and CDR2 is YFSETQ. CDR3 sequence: CASSLGTSGDTDTQYF. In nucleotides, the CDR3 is TGCGCCAGCAGCTTAGGGACTAGCGGGGACACAGATACGCAGTATTTT.

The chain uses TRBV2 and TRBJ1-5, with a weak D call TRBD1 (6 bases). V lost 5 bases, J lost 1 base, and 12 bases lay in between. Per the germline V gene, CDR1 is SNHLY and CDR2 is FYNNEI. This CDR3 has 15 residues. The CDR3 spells CASSHRTASNQPQHF. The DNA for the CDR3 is TGTGCCAGCAGTCATAGGACAGCAAGCAATCAGCCCCAGCATTTT.

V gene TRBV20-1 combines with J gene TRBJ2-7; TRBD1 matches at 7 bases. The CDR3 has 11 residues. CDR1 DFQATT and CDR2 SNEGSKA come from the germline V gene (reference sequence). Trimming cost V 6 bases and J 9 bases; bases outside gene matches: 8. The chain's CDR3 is CSAVGQVGQYF. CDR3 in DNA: TGCAGTGCCGTTGGACAGGTGGGGCAGTACTTC.